These 24 T cell receptor beta chains came from one sample sequenced in a study of blood T cell repertoires in COVID-19. Sequenced by immunoSEQ multiplex PCR; TCRdb stores in-frame clones only, minus some. The sample has roughly 440,000 clones, approximately 89% seen once. Sequencing used peripheral blood. The receptors were sampled from a woman in her fifties or sixties with COVID-19, enrolled during active disease.

This clone was observed once. CDR3 in DNA: TGTGCCAGCAGTTCCTCACAGGCGAACCTTGCTTTCTTT. It encodes CASSSSQANLAFF. The rearrangement joins TRBV6-2 or TRBV6-3 to TRBJ1-1, with D possibly TRBD1 on 5 matching bases. Germline lookup yields CDR1 MNHEY and CDR2 SVGEGT. The CDR3 is 13 residues long. Trimming pared 4 bases from V and 11 bases from J, leaving 17 bases between.

This chain connects TRBV19 to TRBJ1-3; 7 nucleotides line up with TRBD1. Germline V gene sequence: CDR1 LNHDA, CDR2 SQIVND (reference sequence). J lost 4 bases, V lost 6 bases, and 9 bases had no gene match. This CDR3 spans 15 amino acids. CDR3 residues: CASSSDRAGGNTIYF. The CDR3, as DNA: TGTGCCAGTAGCAGTGACAGGGCGGGCGGAAACACCATATATTTT.

The CDR3: CAAQDRVITEAFF. Here the CDR3 DNA reads TGTGCCGCCCAGGACAGAGTTATCACTGAAGCTTTCTTT. The V and J genes are TRBV2 and TRBJ1-1, with a possible D match to TRBD1 (6 bases). CDR3 size: 13 residues. Per the germline V gene, CDR1 is SNHLY and CDR2 is FYNNEI. With 11 bases removed from V and 4 bases from J, the gap between germline ends came to 17 bases.

A few counts support this clone. The chain couples TRBV2 to TRBJ1-6; D unresolved. The CDR3 has 14 amino acids. The ends were cut back, 3 bases at V and 9 bases at J, with 12 bases in the middle. Germline V gives CDR1 SNHLY, CDR2 FYNNEI. CDR3 DNA: TGTGCCAGCAGTGATGAGGTTTTTGGTTCACCCCTCCACTTT. It is translated as CASSDEVFGSPLHF. The whole variable domain, remainder taken from reference TRBV2 and TRBJ1-6, is EPEVTQTPSHQVTQMGQEVILRCVPISNHLYFYWYRQILGQKVEFLVSFYNNEISEKSEIFDDQFSVERPDGSNFTLKIRSTKLEDSAMYFCASSDEVFGSPLHFGNGTRLTVT.

J is TRBJ1-2 and V is TRBV6-6; 8 positions agree with TRBD1. Unmatched junction bases numbered 4, after V lost 2 bases and J lost 8 bases. Germline loops: CDR1 MNHNY, CDR2 SVGAGI (reference sequence). CDR3 length: 13 amino acids. CDR3 protein: CASSYRGQEGYTF. CDR3 in DNA: TGTGCCAGCAGTTACAGGGGACAGGAGGGCTACACCTTC.

The chain joins TRBV28 to TRBJ1-6; unclear D gene. The CDR3 extends over 18 amino acids. Germline CDR1 MDHEN, CDR2 SYDVKM. Trimming removed 5 bases at V and 0 bases at J, with 17 bases between. The CDR3 is CASSTPRAGSSYNSPLHF. DNA of the CDR3: TGTGCCAGCAGTACCCCCCGGGCGGGGAGCTCCTATAATTCACCCCTCCACTTT.

The CDR3 loop reads CASSLGGPRNEQFF. The CDR3 bases are TGTGCCAGCAGTTTGGGGGGGCCGCGGAATGAGCAGTTCTTC. V usage is TRBV28 and J usage is TRBJ2-1, with D possibly TRBD2 on 7 matching bases. V gave up 3 bases and J gave up 7 bases, with 13 bases separating them. The CDR3 consists of 14 residues. From germline, CDR1 is MDHEN and CDR2 SYDVKM.

DNA for the CDR3: TGTGCCACCAGCTACCGGGACTCGGGCGGGGAGCTGTTTTTT. Encoded protein: CATSYRDSGGELFF. The gene calls are TRBV24-1 and TRBJ2-2, with D possibly matching TRBD2 (6 bases). CDR3 size: 14 residues. V was cut by 7 bases and J by 7 bases, with 15 bases left in between. Germline V CDR1 and CDR2: KGHDR, SFDVKD.

CDR3 residues: CASSSGGSDHEQFF. Here the CDR3 DNA reads TGTGCCAGCAGCTCCGGAGGGAGTGACCATGAGCAGTTCTTC. This chain links TRBV7-2 with TRBJ2-1; D perhaps matches TRBD2 (6 bases). Trimming pared 4 bases from V and 8 bases from J, leaving 15 bases between. Germline assignment: CDR1 SGHTA and CDR2 FQGNSA. The length of the CDR3 is 14 residues.

The chain couples TRBV28 to TRBJ1-5, with TRBD1 matching over 10 bases. This CDR3 has 15 amino acids. Trimming removed 7 bases from V and 4 bases from J; junction bases left unmatched: 7. Germline-derived CDR1 and CDR2 are MDHEN and SYDVKM. The CDR3 protein is CASNTGTGENQPQHF. The CDR3 bases are TGTGCCAGCAACACCGGGACAGGGGAAAATCAGCCCCAGCATTTT.

The chain links TRBV7-3 to TRBJ1-2, with unresolved D. The CDR3 has 14 amino acids. CDR1 and CDR2 (germline): SGHTA, FQGTGA. V shed 1 base and J shed 4 bases, with 10 bases lying between them. CDR3 residues: CASSLRPSGYGYTF. The CDR3 nucleotides are TGTGCCAGCAGCTTAAGGCCCTCAGGCTATGGCTACACCTTC.

This clone appeared a single time. J is TRBJ2-5 and V is TRBV12-3 or TRBV12-4, with 7 bases lining up with TRBD1. This CDR3 is 13 amino acids long. The V segment lost 3 bases and the J segment 8 bases; nucleotides outside the gene matches: 6. The chain's CDR3 is CASSFGTGETQYF. CDR3 DNA: TGTGCCAGCAGTTTTGGTACAGGGGAAACCCAGTACTTC.

The J gene is TRBJ1-5, the V gene TRBV18; 12 nucleotides line up with TRBD1. This CDR3 has 15 residues. The germline CDR1 and CDR2 sequences are KGHSH and LQKENI. Germline trimming cut 3 bases from V and 7 bases from J; bases unmatched to any gene: 4. CDR3 DNA: TGTGCCAGCTCACCCCTAGGGACAGGGGGCCAGCCCCAGCATTTT. This codes for CASSPLGTGGQPQHF.

This clone has a count of ten or more. The V gene is TRBV4-2, the J gene TRBJ1-6; D possibly corresponds to TRBD1 (5 bases). The CDR3 sequence is 17 residues long. The V gene lost 0 bases and the J gene lost 5 bases, with 14 bases spanning the gap. Germline V gene lookup returns CDR1 LGHNA and CDR2 YNFKEQ. DNA for the CDR3: TGTGCCAGCAGCCAAGAGAATTGGGGCAGTCATAATTCACCCCTCCACTTT. Protein sequence: CASSQENWGSHNSPLHF.

The count of this clone is one. The chain combines TRBV27 with TRBJ1-4; TRBD1 agrees at 9 bases. With 5 bases clipped from V and 8 bases from J, the junction kept 6 bases outside the gene matches. The CDR3 consists of 14 residues. Per the germline V gene, CDR1 is MNHEY and CDR2 is SMNVEV (reference sequence). The CDR3 loop reads CASSPATGGEKLFF. The CDR3 bases are TGTGCCAGCAGTCCAGCGACAGGGGGAGAAAAACTGTTTTTT.

The chain carries TRBV19 and TRBJ1-1; 7 nucleotides agree with TRBD1. The CDR3 runs 15 residues. The trim removed 2 bases at V and 6 bases at J, leaving 9 bases unmatched. CDR1 and CDR2 from the germline V gene are LNHDA and SQIVND (reference sequence). CDR3 nucleotide sequence: TGTGCCAGTAGTATACGAACAGGGGTGGGGTCTGAAGCTTTCTTT. Its protein product is CASSIRTGVGSEAFF.

The chain links TRBV9 to TRBJ1-1, with D possibly TRBD1 on 6 matching bases. Germline-derived CDR1 and CDR2 are SGDLS and YYNGEE. The CDR3 loop spans 13 amino acids. Trimming shortened V by 4 bases and J by 2 bases, and 9 bases separated the two germline ends. As DNA, the CDR3 is TGTGCCAGCAGCCTGGGGACAAACACTGAAGCTTTCTTT. It translates to CASSLGTNTEAFF.

The chain has TRBV5-3 and TRBJ2-1, with D perhaps TRBD1 (5 bases). TRBV5-3 is filed as an ORF, its function uncertain. The CDR3 length is 16 residues. Trimming took 2 bases from V and 4 from J, leaving 16 bases between them. CDR3 DNA sequence: TGTGCCAGAAGCTTCGTGACCCAAAACAGGTACAATGAGCAGTTCTTC. Amino acids: CARSFVTQNRYNEQFF.

The chain uses TRBV5-6 and TRBJ1-3; D is uncertain. The V and J ends lost 1 base and 2 bases respectively, with 13 bases between them. From germline, CDR1 is SGHDT and CDR2 YYEEEE. The CDR3 length is 16 residues. CDR3 DNA sequence: TGTGCCAGCAGCTTGCGCCCACTAGTCCCTGGAAACACCATATATTTT. Its translation: CASSLRPLVPGNTIYF.

The chain is built from TRBV19 and TRBJ2-3; 8 bases align to TRBD1. There are 16 residues in the CDR3. J gave up 2 bases and V 5 bases, and 9 bases lay outside the gene matches. Germline V lookup: CDR1 LNHDA, CDR2 SQIVND (reference sequence). CDR3 sequence (DNA): TGTGCCAGTAGTCGACAGGGGTGGGGGTCCACAGATACGCAGTATTTT. It codes for CASSRQGWGSTDTQYF.

In DNA, the CDR3 is TGTGCCACCAGTGATAGGACTAGCGGACCCACCTACACCGGGGAGCTGTTTTTT. Translating gives CATSDRTSGPTYTGELFF. The chain uses TRBV24-1 and TRBJ2-2, with 10 bases that match TRBD2. The germline CDR1 and CDR2 sequences are KGHDR and SFDVKD. The CDR3 totals 18 residues. Trimming at V came to 3 bases and at J to 3 bases, leaving 9 bases not matched to a gene.

This clone was observed a single time. This chain joins TRBV5-1 and TRBJ1-4; 9 bases agree with TRBD1. The CDR3 has 15 amino acids. From germline, CDR1 is SGHRS and CDR2 YFSETQ. V was clipped by 4 bases and J by 8 bases; unmatched bases: 9. The CDR3 DNA reads as TGCGCCAGCAGCCAGAACAGGGGGCGCTGGGAAAAACTGTTTTTT. It translates to CASSQNRGRWEKLFF.

This chain joins TRBV7-3 and TRBJ2-6, with a tentative D call TRBD2 (6 bases). This CDR3 has 17 residues. V was pared by 2 bases and J by 0 bases, with 11 bases between. Germline V CDR1 and CDR2: SGHTA, FQGTGA. The CDR3 nucleotides are TGTGCCAGCAGCTTATTGGGGGGAAGCTCTGGGGCCAACGTCCTGACTTTC. Its protein is CASSLLGGSSGANVLTF. The full variable domain, with the rest looked up from reference TRBV7-3 and TRBJ2-6, is GAGVSQTPSNKVTEKGKYVELRCDPISGHTALYWYRQSLGQGPEFLIYFQGTGAADDSGLPNDRFFAVRPEGSVSTLKIQRTERGDSAVYLCASSLLGGSSGANVLTFGAGSRLTVL.

V usage is TRBV6-1 and J usage is TRBJ1-2; D not resolved. Trimming removed 3 bases from V and 4 bases from J, with 6 bases in between. The CDR3 length is 12 residues. Per the germline V gene, CDR1 is MNHNS and CDR2 is SASEGT. CDR3 sequence (DNA): TGTGCCAGCAGTGAGCAGGCCTATGGCTACACCTTC. It specifies CASSEQAYGYTF.